Listed below are T cell receptor beta chains from one sample, sequenced in a study of T cell repertoires in cytomegalovirus infection. In TCRdb, the reads were re-called with MiXCR into one record per CDR3 protein. The sample has roughly 720,000 distinct CDR3 sequences; 35% to 40% are singletons. Sequenced: PBMCs. Receptors originate from a human donor in good health (CMV status not recorded). Some clones in this sample may be carry-over from other donors' samples. Both conserved end residues are part of each CDR3. A D gene is named only where the DNA matches it firmly. Rows may omit the clone size; those that give it use once, few, many or a size class.

d_gene	v_gene	abundance	j_gene	CDR3nt	CDR3aa
TRBD1	TRBV7-6	many	TRBJ2-6	TGTGCCAGCAGCCCGACAATCTACAGGGGGTCTGGGGCCAACGTCCTGACTTTC	CASSPTIYRGSGANVLTF
.	TRBV5-4	many	TRBJ2-2	TGTGCCAGCAGCCCTGGGGGGCACGGGGAGCTGTTTTTT	CASSPGGHGELFF
.	TRBV7-3	few	TRBJ2-2	TGTGCCAGCAGCCTGGGACTCTACGGGGAGCTGTTTTTT	CASSLGLYGELFF
.	TRBV6-1	few	TRBJ1-1	TGTGCCAGCAGTGACCAGGGAAACATGAACACTGAAGCTTTCTTT	CASSDQGNMNTEAFF
.	TRBV9	.	TRBJ1-2	TGTGCCAGCAGCGTAGGGGGGGAGGGCTATGGCTACACCTTC	CASSVGGEGYGYTF
.	TRBV12-3/TRBV12-4	few	TRBJ2-1	TGTGCCAGCAGTTTTCGGATTTTCCTGGGGGACAATGAGCAGTTCTTC	CASSFRIFLGDNEQFF
TRBD2	TRBV19	.	TRBJ2-1	TGTGCCAGTAGTATCATACTAGCGGGAGTGGATGAGCAGTTCTTC	CASSIILAGVDEQFF
TRBD1	TRBV3-1	.	TRBJ2-6	TGTGCCAGCAGCCACAGACAGGGATCTCCCTCTGGGGCCAACGTCCTGACTTTC	CASSHRQGSPSGANVLTF
.	TRBV24-1	.	TRBJ1-5	TGTGCCACCAGTGTGGGGGGCGGTCAGGCCCAGCATTTT	CATSVGGGQAQHF
TRBD2	TRBV27	once	TRBJ2-2	TGTGCCAGCAGTTCCGGACTAGCGGGGGGCACCGGGGAGCTGTTTTTT	CASSSGLAGGTGELFF
TRBD1	TRBV7-2	few	TRBJ2-5	TGTGCCAGCAGCCAGCCGGGACAGGGGGCTGAGACCCAGTACTTC	CASSQPGQGAETQYF
TRBD2	TRBV28	.	TRBJ2-7	TGTGCCAGCCGAGATCCTAGCGGGGGGGGAAACTTC	CASRDPSGGGNF
TRBD1	TRBV12-3/TRBV12-4	.	TRBJ2-7	TGTGCCAGCAGCCGACGGACAGGGTCGAGGAACGAGCAGTACTTC	CASSRRTGSRNEQYF
.	TRBV7-8	.	TRBJ2-7	TGTGCCAGCAGCTTAAGTCCGTTCGAGCAGTACTTC	CASSLSPFEQYF
TRBD1	TRBV6-2/TRBV6-3	once	TRBJ2-1	TGTGCCAGCAGAGGACAGGGGACCCAGTCCTACAATGAGCAGTTCTTC	CASRGQGTQSYNEQFF
.	TRBV19	.	TRBJ1-3	TGTGCCAGTACCCGCCCCTCATCAGGAGCTGGAAACACCATATATTTT	CASTRPSSGAGNTIYF
TRBD2	TRBV7-2	few	TRBJ2-2	TGTGCCAGCAGCGTCACCCCGGGACTAGCGTACACCGGGGAGCTGTTTTTT	CASSVTPGLAYTGELFF
TRBD1	TRBV2	few	TRBJ2-7	TGTGCCAGCAGGGCGTGGGACAGTGGGGGCGAGCAGTACTTC	CASRAWDSGGEQYF
TRBD2	TRBV11-2	.	TRBJ2-3	TGTGCCAGCAGCCTGGGACTAGCGATACAAGCAGATACGCAGTATTTT	CASSLGLAIQADTQYF
TRBD1	TRBV20-1	.	TRBJ1-2	TGCAGTGCTAGGGTACCGGGACAGGGCTACTATGGCTACACCTTC	CSARVPGQGYYGYTF